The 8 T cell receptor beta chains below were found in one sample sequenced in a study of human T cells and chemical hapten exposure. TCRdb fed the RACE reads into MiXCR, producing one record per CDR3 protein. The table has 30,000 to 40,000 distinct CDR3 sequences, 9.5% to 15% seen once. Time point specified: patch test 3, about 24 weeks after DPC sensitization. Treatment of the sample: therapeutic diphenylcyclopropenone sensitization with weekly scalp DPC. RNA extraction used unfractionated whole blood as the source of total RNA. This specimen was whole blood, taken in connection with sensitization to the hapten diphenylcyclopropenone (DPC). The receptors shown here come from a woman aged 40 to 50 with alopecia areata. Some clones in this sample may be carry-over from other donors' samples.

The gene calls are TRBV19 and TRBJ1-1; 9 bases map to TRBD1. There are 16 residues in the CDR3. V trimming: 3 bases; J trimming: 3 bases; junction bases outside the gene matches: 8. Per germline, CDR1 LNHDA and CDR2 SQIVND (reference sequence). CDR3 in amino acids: CASSIHRGRRDTEAFF. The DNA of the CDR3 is TGTGCCAGTAGTATTCACAGGGGGCGTCGAGACACTGAAGCTTTCTTT.

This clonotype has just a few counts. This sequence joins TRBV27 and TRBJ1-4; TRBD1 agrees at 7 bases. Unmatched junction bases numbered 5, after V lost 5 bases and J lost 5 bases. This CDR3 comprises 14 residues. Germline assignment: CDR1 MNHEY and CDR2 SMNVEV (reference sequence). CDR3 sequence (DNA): TGTGCCAGCAGTCAAGGGGGCGGGAATGAAAAACTGTTTTTT. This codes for CASSQGGGNEKLFF. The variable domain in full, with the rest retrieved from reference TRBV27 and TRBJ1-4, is EAQVTQNPRYLITVTGKKLTVTCSQNMNHEYMSWYRQDPGLGLRQIYYSMNVEVTDKGDVPEGYKVSRKEKRNFPLILESPSPNQTSLYFCASSQGGGNEKLFFGSGTQLSVL.

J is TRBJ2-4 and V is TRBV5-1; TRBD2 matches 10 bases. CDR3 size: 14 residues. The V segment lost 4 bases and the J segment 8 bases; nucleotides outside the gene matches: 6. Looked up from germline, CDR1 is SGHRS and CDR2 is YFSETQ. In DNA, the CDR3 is TGCGCCAGCAGCCGAAGGACTAGCGGCGACATTCAGTACTTC. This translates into CASSRRTSGDIQYF.

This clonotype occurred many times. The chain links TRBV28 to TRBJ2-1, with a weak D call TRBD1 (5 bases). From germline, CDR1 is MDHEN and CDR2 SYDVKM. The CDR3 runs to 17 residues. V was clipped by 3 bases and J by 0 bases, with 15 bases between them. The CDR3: CASSLAGLGVSYNEQFF. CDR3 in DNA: TGTGCCAGCAGTTTGGCCGGCCTAGGGGTCTCCTACAATGAGCAGTTCTTC.

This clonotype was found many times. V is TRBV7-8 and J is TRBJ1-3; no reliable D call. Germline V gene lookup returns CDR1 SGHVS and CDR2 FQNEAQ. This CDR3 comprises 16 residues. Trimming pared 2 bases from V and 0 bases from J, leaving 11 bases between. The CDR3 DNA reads TGTGCCAGCAGCTTAACTCCGAGCAGCTCTGGAAACACCATATATTTT. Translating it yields CASSLTPSSSGNTIYF. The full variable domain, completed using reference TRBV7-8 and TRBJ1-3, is GAGVSQSPRYKVAKRGQDVALRCDPISGHVSLFWYQQALGQGPEFLTYFQNEAQLDKSGLPSDRFFAERPEGSVSTLKIQRTQQEDSAVYLCASSLTPSSSGNTIYFGEGSWLTVV.

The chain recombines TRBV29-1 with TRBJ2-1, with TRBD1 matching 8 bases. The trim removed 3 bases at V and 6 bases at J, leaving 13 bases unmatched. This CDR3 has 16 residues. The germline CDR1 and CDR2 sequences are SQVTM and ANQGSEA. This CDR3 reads CSVDPDQEDRVNEQFF. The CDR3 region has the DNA TGCAGCGTTGACCCGGACCAAGAGGACAGGGTCAATGAGCAGTTCTTC.

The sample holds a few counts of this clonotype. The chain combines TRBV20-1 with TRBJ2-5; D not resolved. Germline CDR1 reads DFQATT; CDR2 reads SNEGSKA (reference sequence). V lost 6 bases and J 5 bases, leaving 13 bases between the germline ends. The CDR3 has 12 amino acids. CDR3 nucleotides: TGCAGTGCAACCTTCACGGCGGAGACCCAGTACTTC. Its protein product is CSATFTAETQYF.

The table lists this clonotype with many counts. CDR3 DNA sequence: TGCGCCAGCACCAAAGGGACGCGAGGGGAGACCCAGTACTTC. Translated: CASTKGTRGETQYF. V gene TRBV10-1 combines with J gene TRBJ2-5; D may correspond to TRBD1 or TRBD2 (5 bases each). The germline CDR1 and CDR2 sequences are WNHNN and SYGVQD (reference sequence). This CDR3 region has 14 residues. The V gene lost 7 bases and the J gene lost 5 bases, with 17 bases spanning the gap.